The present entry profiles one TCR beta chain with its context. Its antigen remains unidentified. Co-extraction of RNA and DNA was performed on roughly 20-33 mg of unsorted bulk tissue. This sample was taken from a study of tumor-infiltrating lymphocytes in primary liver carcinoma. Notes on the study in general: Lesser overlap characterized tumor-adjacent and tumor-blood pairs relative to tumor region pairs. Against blood, tumors held a significantly higher top-250-clone fraction (p = 0.039).

The investigators made TCR beta cDNA from approximately 500 ng total RNA, using a constant-region primer. It was through three nested multiplex PCR rounds of slightly modified ARM-PCR that TCR beta libraries arose. Researchers ran the first two PCR rounds for roughly 11 cycles each with TRBV1-TRBV30 forward primers and a C-beta reverse primer. Via MiXCR, TCRdb re-called the multiplex PCR reads, giving one row per CDR3 protein. Among tens of thousands of distinct CDR3 sequences, less than 80% were seen once, and the ten largest hold around 33%. CDR3 length: 15 amino acids. Germline V gives CDR1 LGHNA, CDR2 YNFKEQ.

The TCR comes from a man in his forties with primary liver carcinoma and hepatitis B virus infection. Material: liver tumor tissue from sampling region 5. The subset here: tumor region T5, tumor centre. The chain has TRBV4-2 and TRBJ2-7; D gene unclear. CDR3 residues: CVNSQDMLVSTEQYF. CDR3 nucleotide sequence: TGTGTCAACAGCCAAGATATGCTAGTAAGTACCGAGCAGTACTTC.